The clone carrying this T cell receptor (beta chain) came up a few times. This entry is derived from a study of T-cell reconstitution after alpha-beta-depleted transplantation in children. CDR3 length: 11 residues. CDR1 and CDR2 (germline): DFQATT, SNEGSKA (reference sequence). For TCRbeta, the library was prepared with unique molecular identifiers. In TCRdb, the PCR reads were re-called with MiXCR into one record per CDR3 protein. The repertoire holds about 500,000 distinct CDR3 sequences, less than 35% seen once, with less than 2.5% in the top ten. The rearrangement joins TRBV20-1 to TRBJ2-7; D is ambiguous. This TCR was recovered from a human donor who donated a stem cell graft to a child with aplastic anemia. The sequences come from PBMCs from the stem cell graft donor, collected from the stem cell graft. CDR3 protein: CRQPKDDEQYV. CDR3 in DNA: TGCAGGCAGCCTAAGGACGACGAGCAGTACGTC.